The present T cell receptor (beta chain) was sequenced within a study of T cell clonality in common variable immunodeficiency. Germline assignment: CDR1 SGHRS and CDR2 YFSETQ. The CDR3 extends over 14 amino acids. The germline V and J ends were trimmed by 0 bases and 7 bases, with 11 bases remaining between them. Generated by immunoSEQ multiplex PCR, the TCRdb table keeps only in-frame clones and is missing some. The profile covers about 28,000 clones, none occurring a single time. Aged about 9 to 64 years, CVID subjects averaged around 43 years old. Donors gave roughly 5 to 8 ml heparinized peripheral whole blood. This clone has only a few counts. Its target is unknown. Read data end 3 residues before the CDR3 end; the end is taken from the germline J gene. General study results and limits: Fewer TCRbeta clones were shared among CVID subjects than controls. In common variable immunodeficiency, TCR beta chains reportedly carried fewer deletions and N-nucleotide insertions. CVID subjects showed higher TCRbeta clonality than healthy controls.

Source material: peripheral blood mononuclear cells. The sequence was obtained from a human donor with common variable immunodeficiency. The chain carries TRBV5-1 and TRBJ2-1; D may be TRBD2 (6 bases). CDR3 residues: CASSLAGLANEQFF. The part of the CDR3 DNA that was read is TGCGCCAGCAGCTTGGCCGGGCTAGCGAATGAG.